These T cell receptor beta chains were read from a single sample in a study of blood T cell repertoires in COVID-19. Produced via immunoSEQ multiplex PCR; TCRdb's table is partial and in-frame only. The table records over 150,000 clones, 75% to 90% of them present only once. Source material: peripheral blood. The source of these receptors is a woman of 80 years or more with active or convalescent COVID-19. Each CDR3 is given with its conserved first and last residue. D genes are given only for firm matches. Clone size is shown for a subset of rows, as once, few, many or a class of expanded clone.

clone_size	v_call	j_call	d_call	cdr3_aa	cdr3_nt
.	TRBV5-4	TRBJ1-1	.	CASSLQYRVGTEAFF	TGTGCCAGCAGCCTTCAATACAGGGTGGGTACTGAAGCTTTCTTT
.	TRBV9	TRBJ2-1	TRBD1	CASSVDPGTGGSNEQFF	TGTGCCAGCAGCGTAGACCCCGGGACAGGGGGAAGCAATGAGCAGTTCTTC
.	TRBV6-6	TRBJ2-5	TRBD2	CATSSGVSGETQYF	TGTGCCACCTCTAGCGGGGTGTCCGGTGAGACCCAGTACTTC
.	TRBV7-9	TRBJ2-7	TRBD2	CASSPRTSGNYEQYF	TGTGCCAGCAGCCCCCGGACTAGCGGAAACTACGAGCAGTACTTC
.	TRBV4-3	TRBJ1-2	TRBD1	CASSQPDRGYGYTF	TGCGCCAGCAGCCAGCCCGACAGGGGATATGGCTACACCTTC
.	TRBV11-3	TRBJ2-1	TRBD1	CASSSLTGTGINEQFF	TGTGCCAGCAGCTCTCTAACCGGGACAGGGATCAATGAGCAGTTCTTC
.	TRBV20-1	TRBJ1-6	.	CSASQGGDHSPLHF	TGCAGTGCTAGTCAAGGGGGGGATCATTCACCCCTCCACTTT
.	TRBV18	TRBJ1-1	.	CASSKLTGNTEAFF	TGTGCCAGCTCCAAACTAACAGGGAACACTGAAGCTTTCTTT
few	TRBV7-2	TRBJ1-2	.	CASSLGGRANYGYTF	TGTGCCAGCAGCTTAGGCGGGAGAGCTAACTATGGCTACACCTTC
.	TRBV7-9	TRBJ1-2	.	CASSLVRASDFNYGYTF	TGTGCCAGCAGCTTAGTTAGGGCCTCGGACTTCAACTATGGCTACACCTTC
few	TRBV27	TRBJ1-1	TRBD1	CASRDSNTEAFF	TGTGCCTCCCGGGACAGCAACACTGAAGCTTTCTTT
.	TRBV7-8	TRBJ1-6	.	CASSLGQTIYNSPLHF	TGTGCCAGCAGCTTAGGACAGACAATCTATAATTCACCCCTCCACTTT
.	TRBV7-2	TRBJ1-5	.	CASSRGLGQPQHF	TGTGCCAGCAGCCGCGGATTGGGTCAGCCCCAGCATTTT
once	TRBV5-5	TRBJ2-1	.	CASSLTPTGSYNEQFF	TGTGCCAGCAGCTTGACCCCCACAGGGTCCTACAATGAGCAGTTCTTC
.	TRBV7-2	TRBJ1-5	TRBD1	CASSLQGDSNQPQHF	TGTGCCAGCAGCTTACAGGGGGATAGCAATCAGCCCCAGCATTTT
.	TRBV19	TRBJ2-1	.	CASSPPGYYNEQFF	TGTGCCAGTAGTCCCCCGGGGTATTACAATGAGCAGTTCTTC
.	TRBV5-1	TRBJ1-6	.	CASTVGQTNSPLHF	TGCGCCAGCACCGTGGGGCAGACTAATTCACCCCTCCACTTT
.	TRBV3-1/TRBV3-2	TRBJ2-3	.	CASSPWTSPDTQYF	TGTGCCAGCAGCCCATGGACAAGCCCAGATACGCAGTATTTT
.	TRBV29-1	TRBJ2-2	TRBD1	CSVSPGQGYTGELFF	TGCAGCGTTTCCCCGGGACAGGGCTACACCGGGGAGCTGTTTTTT
.	TRBV3-1/TRBV3-2	TRBJ2-7	TRBD1	CASSQGGGTGLVEQYF	TGTGCCAGCAGCCAAGGAGGGGGGACAGGCCTCGTCGAGCAGTACTTC
.	TRBV2	TRBJ2-3	TRBD1	CASSVSGTETDTQYF	TGTGCCAGCAGTGTTTCCGGGACAGAAACAGATACGCAGTATTTT
.	TRBV29-1	TRBJ1-1	.	CSDGTVNNEAFF	TGCAGCGATGGAACAGTCAATAACGAAGCTTTCTTT
.	TRBV4-1	TRBJ1-4	TRBD1	CASSPGQGKATNEKLFF	TGCGCCAGCAGCCCTGGACAGGGTAAAGCAACTAATGAAAAACTGTTTTTT
.	TRBV5-1	TRBJ2-5	TRBD1	CASSSGQGAETQYF	TGCGCCAGCAGCTCCGGACAGGGGGCTGAGACCCAGTACTTC
.	TRBV27	TRBJ1-1	.	CASTSRHTPIVLNTEAFF	TGTGCCAGCACCTCCCGCCATACCCCGATAGTACTGAACACTGAAGCTTTCTTT
.	TRBV7-9	TRBJ1-1	TRBD1	CASSLGTGFGNTEAFF	TGTGCCAGCAGCCTCGGGACAGGGTTTGGGAACACTGAAGCTTTCTTT
.	TRBV5-4	TRBJ2-7	TRBD2	CASSLPSGYEQYF	TGTGCCAGCAGCTTGCCTAGCGGTTATGAGCAGTACTTC
.	TRBV6-5	TRBJ1-1	.	CASSRREGGEAFF	TGTGCCAGCAGTCGTCGGGAGGGGGGCGAAGCTTTCTTT
.	TRBV6-5	TRBJ1-5	.	CASSEQGLHNQPQHF	TGTGCCAGTTCAGAACAGGGACTACACAATCAGCCCCAGCATTTT
.	TRBV4-1	TRBJ2-3	.	CASSQGGQPSTDTQYF	TGCGCCAGCAGCCAAGGAGGACAGCCTAGCACAGATACGCAGTATTTT
.	TRBV6-5	TRBJ1-6	.	CASSYSSGTKNSPLHF	TGTGCCAGCAGTTACTCGTCGGGTACAAAGAATTCACCCCTCCACTTT